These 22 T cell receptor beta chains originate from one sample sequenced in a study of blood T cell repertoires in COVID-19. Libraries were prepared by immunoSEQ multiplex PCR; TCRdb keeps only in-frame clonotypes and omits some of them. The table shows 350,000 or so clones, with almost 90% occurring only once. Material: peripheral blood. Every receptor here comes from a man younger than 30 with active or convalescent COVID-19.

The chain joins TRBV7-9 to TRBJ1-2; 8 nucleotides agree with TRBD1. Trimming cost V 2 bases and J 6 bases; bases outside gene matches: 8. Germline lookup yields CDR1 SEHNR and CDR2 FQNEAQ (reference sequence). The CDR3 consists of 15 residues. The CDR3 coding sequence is TGTGCCAGCAGCTTATATGGGCAGGGGGCTAATGGCTACACCTTC. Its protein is CASSLYGQGANGYTF.

The DNA for the CDR3 is TGTGCCAGCAGCAAATGGCGTAGGGCTAGCGGGGAGCGGGGAGCTGTTTTT. It is translated as CASSKWRRASGERGAVF. This chain joins TRBV21-1 and TRBJ2-2; TRBD2, as called in the table, went unchecked against the DNA. TRBV21-1 is a pseudogene. CDR3 length equals 17 residues.

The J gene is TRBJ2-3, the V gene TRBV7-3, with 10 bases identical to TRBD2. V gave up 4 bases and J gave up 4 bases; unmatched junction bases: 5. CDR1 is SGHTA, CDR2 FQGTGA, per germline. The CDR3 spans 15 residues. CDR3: CASSYSLAGADTQYF. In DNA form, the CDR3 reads TGTGCCAGCAGCTATAGTCTAGCGGGGGCAGATACGCAGTATTTT.

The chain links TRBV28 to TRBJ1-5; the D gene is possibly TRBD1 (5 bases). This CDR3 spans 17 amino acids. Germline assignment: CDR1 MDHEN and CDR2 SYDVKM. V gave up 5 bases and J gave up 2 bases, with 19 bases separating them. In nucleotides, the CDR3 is TGTGCCAGCAGTCCGGGACGGGGGATTGTAGGCAATCAGCCCCAGCATTTT. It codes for CASSPGRGIVGNQPQHF.

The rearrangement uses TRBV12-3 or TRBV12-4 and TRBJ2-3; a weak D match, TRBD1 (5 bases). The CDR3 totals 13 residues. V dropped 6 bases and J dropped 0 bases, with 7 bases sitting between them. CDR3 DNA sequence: TGTGCCAGCAGCAGGGAAAGCACAGATACGCAGTATTTT. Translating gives CASSRESTDTQYF.

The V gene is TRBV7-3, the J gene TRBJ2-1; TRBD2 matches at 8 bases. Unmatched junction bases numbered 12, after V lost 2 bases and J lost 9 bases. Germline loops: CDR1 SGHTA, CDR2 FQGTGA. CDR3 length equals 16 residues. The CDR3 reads CASSLQGGGLESEQFF. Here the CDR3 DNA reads TGTGCCAGCAGCTTACAGGGCGGGGGGCTCGAATCTGAGCAGTTCTTC. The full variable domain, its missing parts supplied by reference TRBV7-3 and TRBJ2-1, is GAGVSQTPSNKVTEKGKYVELRCDPISGHTALYWYRQSLGQGPEFLIYFQGTGAADDSGLPNDRFFAVRPEGSVSTLKIQRTERGDSAVYLCASSLQGGGLESEQFFGPGTRLTVL.

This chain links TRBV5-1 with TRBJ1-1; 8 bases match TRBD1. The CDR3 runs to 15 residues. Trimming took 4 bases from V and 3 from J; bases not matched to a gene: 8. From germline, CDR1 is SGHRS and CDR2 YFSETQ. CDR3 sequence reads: CASSTRQGRYTEAFF. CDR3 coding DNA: TGCGCCAGCAGCACTAGACAGGGGCGTTACACTGAAGCTTTCTTT.

CDR3 DNA: TGTGCCAGCTCACCCACCTCCGGGATCTCTGGAAACACCATATATTTT. This gives the protein CASSPTSGISGNTIYF. The rearrangement joins TRBV18 to TRBJ1-3; no clear D gene. Germline V CDR1 and CDR2: KGHSH, LQKENI. The CDR3 is 16 residues long. V lost 3 bases and J lost 0, with 12 bases in between. The whole variable domain, remainder taken from reference TRBV18 and TRBJ1-3, is NAGVMQNPRHLVRRRGQEARLRCSPMKGHSHVYWYRQLPEEGLKFMVYLQKENIIDESGMPKERFSAEFPKEGPSILRIQQVVRGDSAAYFCASSPTSGISGNTIYFGEGSWLTVV.

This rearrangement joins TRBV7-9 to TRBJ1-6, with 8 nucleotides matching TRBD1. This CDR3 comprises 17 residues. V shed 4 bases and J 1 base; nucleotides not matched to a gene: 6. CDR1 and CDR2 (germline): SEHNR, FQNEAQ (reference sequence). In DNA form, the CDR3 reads TGTGCCAGCAGCTCCGGGACAGGCACTTCCTATAATTCACCCCTCCACTTT. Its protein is CASSSGTGTSYNSPLHF.

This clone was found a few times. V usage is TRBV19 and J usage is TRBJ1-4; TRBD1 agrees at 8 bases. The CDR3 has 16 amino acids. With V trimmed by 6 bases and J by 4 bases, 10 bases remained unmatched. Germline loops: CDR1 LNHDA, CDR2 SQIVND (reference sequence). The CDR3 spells CASSPSWTGSNEKLFF. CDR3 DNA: TGTGCCAGTAGCCCTTCGTGGACAGGGAGTAATGAAAAACTGTTTTTT.

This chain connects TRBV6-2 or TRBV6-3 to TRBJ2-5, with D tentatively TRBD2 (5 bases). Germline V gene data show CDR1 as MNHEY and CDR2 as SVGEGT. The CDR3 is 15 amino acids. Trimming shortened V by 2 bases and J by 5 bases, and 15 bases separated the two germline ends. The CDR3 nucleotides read TGTGCCAGCAGTTACGAAGGGAGACCGCACGAGACCCAGTACTTC. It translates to CASSYEGRPHETQYF.

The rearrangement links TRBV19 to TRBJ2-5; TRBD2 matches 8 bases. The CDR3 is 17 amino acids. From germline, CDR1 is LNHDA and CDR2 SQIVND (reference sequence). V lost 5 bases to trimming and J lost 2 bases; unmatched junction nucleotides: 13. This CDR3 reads CASSPRLVAGWQETQYF. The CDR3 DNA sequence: TGTGCCAGTAGTCCCCGGTTGGTAGCGGGGTGGCAAGAGACCCAGTACTTC.

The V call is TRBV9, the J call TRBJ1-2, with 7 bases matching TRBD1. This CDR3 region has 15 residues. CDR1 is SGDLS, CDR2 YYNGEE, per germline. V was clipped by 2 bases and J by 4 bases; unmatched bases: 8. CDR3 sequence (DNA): TGTGCCAGCAGCGTCAGTGCCCGGGACAGCTATGGCTACACCTTC. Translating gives CASSVSARDSYGYTF.

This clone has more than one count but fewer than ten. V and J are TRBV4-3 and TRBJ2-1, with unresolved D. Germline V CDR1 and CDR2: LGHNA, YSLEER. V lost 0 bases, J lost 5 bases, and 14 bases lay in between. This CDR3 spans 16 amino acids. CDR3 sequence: CASSQDPFSGHNEQFF. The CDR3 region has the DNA TGCGCCAGCAGCCAAGATCCGTTTTCTGGGCACAATGAGCAGTTCTTC.

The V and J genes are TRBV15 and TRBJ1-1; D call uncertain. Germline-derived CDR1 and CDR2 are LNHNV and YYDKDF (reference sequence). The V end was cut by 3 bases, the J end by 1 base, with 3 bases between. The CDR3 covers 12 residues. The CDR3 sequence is CATSSGNTEAFF. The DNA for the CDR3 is TGTGCCACCAGCAGCGGGAACACTGAAGCTTTCTTT.

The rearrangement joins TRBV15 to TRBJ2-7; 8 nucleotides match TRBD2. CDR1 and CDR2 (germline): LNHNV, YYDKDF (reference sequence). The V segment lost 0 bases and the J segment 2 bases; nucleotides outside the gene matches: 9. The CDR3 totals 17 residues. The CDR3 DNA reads TGTGCCACCAGCAGAGATAGCCCGGGACTAGGCACCTACGAGCAGTACTTC. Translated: CATSRDSPGLGTYEQYF.

CDR3 nucleotide sequence: TGTGCCAGCAGCTTAGTGACAGGGAAGGGCACTGAAGCTTTCTTT. Translated: CASSLVTGKGTEAFF. The chain carries TRBV7-2 and TRBJ1-1, with TRBD1 matching over 7 bases. The V gene end was trimmed by 1 base and the J gene end by 4 bases; junction bases not matched to a gene: 6. Germline V gene data show CDR1 as SGHTA and CDR2 as FQGNSA. CDR3 length equals 15 residues.

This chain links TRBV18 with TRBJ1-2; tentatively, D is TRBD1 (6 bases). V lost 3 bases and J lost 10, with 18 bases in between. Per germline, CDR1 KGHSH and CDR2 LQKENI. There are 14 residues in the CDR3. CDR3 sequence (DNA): TGTGCCAGCTCACCTACGGGTGGTGACAGGTCCTACACCTTC. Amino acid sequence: CASSPTGGDRSYTF.

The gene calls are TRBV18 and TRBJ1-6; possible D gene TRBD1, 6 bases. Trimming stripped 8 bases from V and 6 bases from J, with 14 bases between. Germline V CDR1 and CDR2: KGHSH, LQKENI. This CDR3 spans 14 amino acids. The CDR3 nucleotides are TGTGCCAGCCTCGGGGACACAGCTAATTCACCCCTCCACTTT. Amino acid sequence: CASLGDTANSPLHF.

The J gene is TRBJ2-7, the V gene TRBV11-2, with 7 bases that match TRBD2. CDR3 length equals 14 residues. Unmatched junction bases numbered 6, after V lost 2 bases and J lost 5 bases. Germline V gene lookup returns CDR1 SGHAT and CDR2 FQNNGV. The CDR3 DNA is TGTGCCAGCAGCTTAAGTCCGGGAGGCCACGAGCAGTACTTC. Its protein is CASSLSPGGHEQYF.

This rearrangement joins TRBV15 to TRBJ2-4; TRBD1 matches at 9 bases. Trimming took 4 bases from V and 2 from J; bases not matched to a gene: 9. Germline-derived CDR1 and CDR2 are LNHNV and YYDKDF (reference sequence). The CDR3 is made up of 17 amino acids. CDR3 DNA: TGTGCCACCAGCACTCCCGGGACAGGGTTTTCCAAAAACATTCAGTACTTC. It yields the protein CATSTPGTGFSKNIQYF. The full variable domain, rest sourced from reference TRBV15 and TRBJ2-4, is DAMVIQNPRYQVTQFGKPVTLSCSQTLNHNVMYWYQQKSSQAPKLLFHYYDKDFNNEADTPDNFQSRRPNTSFCFLDIRSPGLGDTAMYLCATSTPGTGFSKNIQYFGAGTRLSVL.

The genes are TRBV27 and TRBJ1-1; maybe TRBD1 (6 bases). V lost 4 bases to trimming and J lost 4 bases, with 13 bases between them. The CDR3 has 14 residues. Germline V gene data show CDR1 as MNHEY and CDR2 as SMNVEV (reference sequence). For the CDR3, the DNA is TGTGCCAGCAGTTCTGGGGGGGGGCCCACTGAAGCTTTCTTT. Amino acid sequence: CASSSGGGPTEAFF.